This TCR beta chain came from a study of shared clonotypes between healthy human individuals. Cells designated naive CD8 were CD45RO-negative and were positively selected for CCR7, with terminally differentiated effector memory CD45RA+ cells excluded. Study findings and constraints: Sorted-subset samples were not fully sequenced, rarefaction indicated. Among the subsets, naive ones generally showed larger estimated richness than memory ones.

A remark on this clone: Its cognate antigen is unknown.

Looked up from germline, CDR1 is MGHRA and CDR2 is YSYEKL. V was cut by 1 base and J by 2 bases, with 9 bases left in between. The CDR3 runs 14 residues. TCRdb's table, derived via immunoSEQ multiplex PCR, lists solely in-frame clones and lacks some. The sample shows roughly 2.1 million clones, under 95% of them seen only once. This sequence originates from a man in his late teens or twenties in good health. Some clones in this sample may be carry-over from other donors' samples. The chain has TRBV4-1 and TRBJ2-7; possible D gene TRBD2, 5 bases. Sequencing was carried out using naive CD8+ T cells from PBMCs. The CDR3 DNA is TGCGCCAGCAGCCAAGGGGAGACCCCCTACGAGCAGTACTTC. This codes for CASSQGETPYEQYF.